This TCR beta chain emerged from a study of T cells after posttransplantation cyclophosphamide. General study results and limits: Donor CD8+ memory clones often dominated recipient blood repertoires at later times. TRB clonality was highly associated with recipient CMV seropositivity and reactivation. Tissue-infiltrating T cells from skin or gut overlapped little with blood T cells.

The CDR3 is made up of 15 amino acids. From germline, CDR1 is SGHRS and CDR2 YFSETQ. V lost 3 bases and J lost 1; bases outside the gene matches: 7. Controls had myeloablative marrow grafts with methotrexate and calcineurin inhibitor, sampled at 1 year. To note about this clone: The antigen remains undetermined.

The repertoire was sequenced with immunoSEQ multiplex PCR; TCRdb's copy has only in-frame clones and lacks some. Of about 16,000 clones in the sample, roughly 80% are singletons; the top ten hold 2.5% to 3%. The sample here was PBMCs, taken roughly 470 days after allogeneic stem cell transplant with calcineurin inhibitor and methotrexate. The chain carries TRBV5-1 and TRBJ2-7; 7 bases map to TRBD1. The clonotype originates from a male patient aged 30 to 39 who received an allogeneic stem cell transplant from an unrelated donor, was CMV-positive, and had acute and chronic GVHD. A share of the T cells may be of graft donor origin. CDR3 nucleotide sequence: TGCGCCAGCAGCTCAGCCGGGACAGCGTCCTACGAGCAGTACTTC. Protein sequence: CASSSAGTASYEQYF.